This TCR beta chain was observed in a study of blood T cell repertoires in COVID-19. For the study at large: The United States, Italy and Spain provided the acute and convalescent COVID-19 samples. Nucleic acid was either cDNA or gDNA, and it came from T cells, B-cell-depleted T cells, or PBMCs.

CDR3 size: 14 residues. Germline lookup yields CDR1 SQVTM and CDR2 ANQGSEA. V lost 5 bases, J lost 3 bases, and 5 bases stayed unmatched. As handled by the study authors: Reference gene primer amplification gave nucleated cell count estimates. Data came from immunoSEQ multiplex PCR; TCRdb stores just in-frame clones and leaves some out. Clonal size and the V and J genes are those of that table, whereas D and trimming came from the DNA. The profile shows roughly 71,000 clones, around 86% of them singletons. The sequencing sample was made of peripheral blood. The V gene is TRBV29-1, the J gene TRBJ1-3, with 9 bases identical to TRBD1. The source of this sequence is a man aged 30 to 45 with acute or convalescent COVID-19. In DNA form, the CDR3 reads TGCAGCGTTCGGGACAGGGAGTTTGGAAACACCATATATTTT. Translated, it gives CSVRDREFGNTIYF. The entire variable domain, with the rest obtained from reference TRBV29-1 and TRBJ1-3, is as follows: SAVISQKPSRDICQRGTSLTIQCQVDSQVTMMFWYRQQPGQSLTLIATANQGSEATYESGFVIDKFPISRPNLTFSTLTVSNMSPEDSSIYLCSVRDREFGNTIYFGEGSWLTVV.